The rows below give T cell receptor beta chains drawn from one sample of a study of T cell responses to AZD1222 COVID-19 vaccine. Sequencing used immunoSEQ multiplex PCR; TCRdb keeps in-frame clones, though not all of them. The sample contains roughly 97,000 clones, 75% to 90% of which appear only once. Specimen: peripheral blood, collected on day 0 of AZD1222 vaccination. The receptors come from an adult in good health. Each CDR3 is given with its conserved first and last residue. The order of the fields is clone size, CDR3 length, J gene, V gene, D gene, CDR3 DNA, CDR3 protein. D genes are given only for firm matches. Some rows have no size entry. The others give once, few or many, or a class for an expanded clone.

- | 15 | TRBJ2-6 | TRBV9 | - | TGTGCCAGCAGCGTATATGGCTCTGGGGCCAACGTCCTGACTTTC | CASSVYGSGANVLTF
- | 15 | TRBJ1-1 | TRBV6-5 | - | TGTGCCAGCAGTTACTCGAGGCGTGGGAACACTGAAGCTTTCTTT | CASSYSRRGNTEAFF
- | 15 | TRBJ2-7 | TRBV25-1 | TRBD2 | TGTGCCAGCAGTGAACATGGCGGGAGAGCCTTCGAGCAGTACTTC | CASSEHGGRAFEQYF
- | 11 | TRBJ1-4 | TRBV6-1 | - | TGTGCCAGCAGTGAACTGACCAGCAAGGTTTTT | CASSELTSKVF
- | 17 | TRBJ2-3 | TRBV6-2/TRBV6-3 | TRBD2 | TGTGCCAGCAGTGACGGGACTAGCGGGAGACGGTCAGATACGCAGTATTTT | CASSDGTSGRRSDTQYF
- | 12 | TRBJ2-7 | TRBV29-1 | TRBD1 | TGCAGCGTTGCGGACAGGCAATACGAGCAGTACTTC | CSVADRQYEQYF
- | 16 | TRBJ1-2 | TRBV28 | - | TGTGCCAGCAGTACCACCGGGGGAGGGCGGCTCTATGGCTACACCTTC | CASSTTGGGRLYGYTF
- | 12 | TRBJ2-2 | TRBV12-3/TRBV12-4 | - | TGTGCCAGCAGTTTTGGAACCGGGGAGCTGTTTTTT | CASSFGTGELFF
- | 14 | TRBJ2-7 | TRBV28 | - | TGTGCCAGCAGTTTTCCGTCTATGAGGTACGAGCAGTACTTC | CASSFPSMRYEQYF
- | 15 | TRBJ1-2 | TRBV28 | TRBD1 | TGTGCCAGCGAGGGGACAGGAAGATCTAACTATGGCTACACCTTC | CASEGTGRSNYGYTF
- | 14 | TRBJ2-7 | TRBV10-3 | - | TGTGCCATCAGAAACATTGGGACTGCCTACGAGCAGTACTTC | CAIRNIGTAYEQYF
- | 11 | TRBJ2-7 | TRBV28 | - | TGTGCCAGCAGTACAACCTACGAGCAGTACTTC | CASSTTYEQYF
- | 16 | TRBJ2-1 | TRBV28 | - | TGTGCCAGCAGTTTACGCTCTAAGAGCTCCTACAATGAGCAGTTCTTC | CASSLRSKSSYNEQFF
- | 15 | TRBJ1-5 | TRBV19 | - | TGTGCCAGTAGTATCTGGAGTCCGGGCAATCAGCCCCAGCATTTT | CASSIWSPGNQPQHF
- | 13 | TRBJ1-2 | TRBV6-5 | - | TGTGCCAGCAGTTACTCTGGGGAAGGGGGCTACACCTTC | CASSYSGEGGYTF
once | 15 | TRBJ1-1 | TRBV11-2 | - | TGTGCCAGCAGGTTTACATTCAGGGGAGGCACTGAAGCTTTCTTT | CASRFTFRGGTEAFF
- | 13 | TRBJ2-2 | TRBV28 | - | TGTGCCAGCAGGTCACAGGGCACCGGGGAGCTGTTTTTT | CASRSQGTGELFF
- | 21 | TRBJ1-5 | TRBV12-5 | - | TGTGCTAGTGGTTTGGTACCTCAGGGACCCACGTCCCTTTATAGCAATCAGCCCCAGCATTTT | CASGLVPQGPTSLYSNQPQHF
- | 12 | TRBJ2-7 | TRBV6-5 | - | TGTGCCAGCAGTCCGGGACTTCACGAGCAGTACTTC | CASSPGLHEQYF
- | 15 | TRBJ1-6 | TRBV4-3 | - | TGCGCCAGCAGCCAAGTTGCGCGGGGCGACACACCCCTCCACTTT | CASSQVARGDTPLHF
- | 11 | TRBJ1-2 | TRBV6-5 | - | TGTGCCAGCAAGGAGGGCTATGGCTACACCTTC | CASKEGYGYTF
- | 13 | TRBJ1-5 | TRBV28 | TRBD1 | TGTGCCAGCAGAGTACAGGGGAATCAGCCCCAGCATTTT | CASRVQGNQPQHF
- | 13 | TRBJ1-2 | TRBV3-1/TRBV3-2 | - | TGTGCCAGCAGCCAAGGGAGGTTCTATGGCTACACCTTC | CASSQGRFYGYTF
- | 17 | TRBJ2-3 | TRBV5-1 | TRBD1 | TGCGCCAGCAGCGAGGACCTTGTAGGGACAGGGGCCGATACGCAGTATTTT | CASSEDLVGTGADTQYF
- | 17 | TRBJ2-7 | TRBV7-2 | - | TGTGCCAGCAGCTCCCTCCGGGGCGGGATAAGCTCCTACGAGCAGTACTTC | CASSSLRGGISSYEQYF
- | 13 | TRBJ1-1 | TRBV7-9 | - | TGTGCCAGCAGCTTCTATACGAACACTGAAGCTTTCTTT | CASSFYTNTEAFF
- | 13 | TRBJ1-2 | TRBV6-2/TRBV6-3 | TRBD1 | TGTGCCAGCAGTTACCGCGACAGGGACGGCTACACCTTC | CASSYRDRDGYTF
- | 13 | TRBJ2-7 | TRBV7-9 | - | TGTGCCAGCAGCTTAGAAGGTGGTGGGGAGCAGTACTTC | CASSLEGGGEQYF
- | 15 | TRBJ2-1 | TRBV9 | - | TGTGCCAGCAGCACCTCCCCGACAGATAACAATGAGCAGTTCTTC | CASSTSPTDNNEQFF